The rows below give T cell receptor beta chains drawn from one sample of a study of patients and donors after allogeneic stem cell transplantation. TCRdb re-derived calls from the RT-PCR reads in MiXCR, one entry per CDR3 protein. The table lists 70,000 or so distinct CDR3 sequences, more than 20% of them singletons. Material for sequencing was blood, either unsorted or a sorted T cell fraction (not recorded which). These receptors came from a human donor who was either an allogeneic HSCT recipient or a stem cell or donor lymphocyte infusion donor (not recorded which). It is not recorded whose cells these are; they may come from a transplant donor. CDR3s include the opening cysteine and the closing phenylalanine or tryptophan. The D gene is left open where the match is weak. Expanded clones are given a class, and other clones once, few, many or no size at all.

j_call	clone_size	d_call	v_call	cdr3_aa	cdr3_nt
TRBJ1-2	few	TRBD1	TRBV20-1	CSAIPGQGSEGYTF	TGCAGTGCAATCCCGGGACAGGGTAGCGAAGGCTACACCTTC
TRBJ2-7	-	-	TRBV23-1	CASSHPGAITATYEQYF	TGCGCCAGCAGTCATCCGGGGGCCATCACAGCCACCTACGAGCAGTACTTC
TRBJ2-5	few	TRBD2	TRBV24-1	CATSDKVAGEETQYF	TGTGCCACCAGTGATAAGGTAGCGGGAGAAGAGACCCAGTACTTC
TRBJ1-2	-	-	TRBV6-1	CASRMGLDGYTF	TGTGCCAGCAGAATGGGGCTCGATGGCTACACCTTC
TRBJ2-3	few	-	TRBV5-5	CASSFTTRTDTQYF	TGTGCCAGCAGCTTTACGACGCGCACAGATACGCAGTATTTT
TRBJ2-3	-	-	TRBV20-1	CSAGIDTQYF	TGCAGTGCCGGGATAGATACGCAGTATTTT
TRBJ2-1	-	-	TRBV2	CASSRDLPPNEQFF	TGTGCCAGCAGTAGGGACCTACCACCCAATGAGCAGTTCTTC
TRBJ1-1	-	-	TRBV29-1	CSVRSTGSGTEAFF	TGCAGCGTCCGTTCTACAGGAAGTGGCACTGAAGCTTTCTTT
TRBJ1-6	-	-	TRBV27	CASRGPLNSPLHF	TGTGCCAGCAGGGGCCCCCTAAATTCACCCCTCCACTTT
TRBJ2-5	-	-	TRBV25-1	CASSGRETQYF	TGTGCCAGCAGTGGGAGAGAGACCCAGTACTTC
TRBJ2-7	-	-	TRBV5-6	CASSLGDPHYEQYF	TGTGCCAGCAGCTTAGGTGATCCTCACTACGAGCAGTACTTC
TRBJ1-5	few	-	TRBV2	CASSQGMQPQHF	TGTGCCAGCAGCCAGGGAATGCAGCCCCAGCATTTT
TRBJ2-1	few	TRBD2	TRBV12-5	CASGLVLTSGTYNEQFF	TGTGCTAGTGGTTTGGTCTTGACTAGCGGGACCTACAATGAGCAGTTCTTC
TRBJ1-1	few	-	TRBV5-1	CASSLGAWGTEAFF	TGCGCCAGCAGCTTGGGGGCCTGGGGCACTGAAGCTTTCTTT
TRBJ2-3	-	TRBD1	TRBV7-2	CASSFASTGTDTQYF	TGTGCCAGCAGCTTTGCTTCGACAGGGACAGATACGCAGTATTTT
TRBJ2-5	few	-	TRBV25-1	CASSELGRGKETQYF	TGTGCCAGCAGTGAATTGGGCAGGGGTAAAGAGACCCAGTACTTC
TRBJ2-7	few	-	TRBV28	CASSLPGTLSYEQYF	TGTGCCAGCAGTCTGCCCGGGACACTCTCCTACGAGCAGTACTTC
TRBJ2-3	few	-	TRBV5-6	CASSPPFRGPIDTQYF	TGTGCCAGCAGCCCCCCATTCCGGGGCCCAATAGATACGCAGTATTTT
TRBJ2-1	few	-	TRBV12-3/TRBV12-4	CASSSRRSPTEQFF	TGTGCCAGCAGCTCCAGGAGGTCCCCGACGGAGCAGTTCTTC
TRBJ1-1	few	TRBD1	TRBV12-3/TRBV12-4	CASSLGQGATEAFF	TGTGCCAGCAGTTTGGGACAGGGGGCGACTGAAGCTTTCTTT
TRBJ2-1	few	-	TRBV12-3/TRBV12-4	CASSLPELAGRSYNEQFF	TGTGCCAGCAGTTTACCCGAACTAGCCGGTCGGTCCTACAATGAGCAGTTCTTC
TRBJ2-3	-	TRBD2	TRBV7-2	CASSPWAGGRTDTQYF	TGTGCCAGCAGCCCGTGGGCGGGAGGGCGGACAGATACGCAGTATTTT
TRBJ2-3	-	TRBD2	TRBV7-3	CASSPGGGTDTQYF	TGTGCCAGCAGCCCCGGGGGGGGTACGGATACGCAGTATTTT
TRBJ1-3	few	-	TRBV21-1	CASSKAQTLSSGNTIYF	TGTGCCAGCAGCAAAGCCCAGACACTTAGCTCTGGAAACACCATATATTTT
TRBJ2-7	few	-	TRBV28	CASSPYTRTESSYEQYF	TGTGCCAGCAGTCCCTATACGCGGACAGAGAGCTCCTACGAGCAGTACTTC
TRBJ2-3	-	TRBD1	TRBV19	CASSKNPTGLSTDTQYF	TGTGCCAGTAGTAAAAATCCGACAGGGCTTAGCACAGATACGCAGTATTTT
TRBJ1-2	-	-	TRBV2	CASSEAHGTYGYTF	TGTGCCAGCAGTGAAGCGCACGGAACCTATGGCTACACCTTC
TRBJ2-3	-	TRBD2	TRBV7-2	CASSLQGRARGGRTDTQYF	TGTGCCAGCAGCTTACAAGGGAGAGCCAGGGGCGGGAGGACAGATACGCAGTATTTT
TRBJ1-4	-	-	TRBV14	CASSHQGWTNEKLFF	TGTGCCAGCAGCCACCAGGGGTGGACTAATGAAAAACTGTTTTTT
TRBJ2-2	-	-	TRBV7-2	CASSPPGMGANTGELFF	TGTGCCAGCAGCCCCCCGGGGATGGGGGCGAACACCGGGGAGCTGTTTTTT
TRBJ2-3	-	-	TRBV10-3	CAISDSKGLPTTDTQYF	TGTGCCATCAGTGACTCGAAGGGACTCCCCACGACAGATACGCAGTATTTT